This T cell receptor beta chain was recovered during a study of blood T cell repertoires in COVID-19. A Seattle source enrolled patients during active infection and followed them longitudinally. The V and J ends lost 6 bases and 7 bases, in that order; junction bases with no gene match: 5. This CDR3 spans 14 amino acids. In germline, CDR1 is MNHEY, CDR2 SVGEGT. Methods used by the authors: Cell counts per sample came from amplifying reference gene primers. The data were produced by immunoSEQ multiplex PCR, yet TCRdb's version contains in-frame clones alone and is incomplete. D and trimming come from the DNA, and the V and J calls and clone size come from that table. The data hold 200,000 to 250,000 clones, with over 75% observed a single time.

This chain uses TRBV6-2 or TRBV6-3 with TRBJ1-6; 8 bases agree with TRBD1. The sample comprised peripheral blood. This clonotype was obtained from an older woman with COVID-19, enrolled during active disease. For the CDR3, the DNA is TGTGCCAGCAGCATCAGGGGGCCGAATTCACCCCTCCACTTT. This translates into CASSIRGPNSPLHF.